The source of this T cell receptor beta chain is a study of shared clonotypes between healthy human individuals. Donors were healthy HIV-negative adults without recent acute infections or vaccinations. As regards this clone: Its specificity is not known.

Study-level points and caveats: Among donors, the sharing of clonotypes was expected to be influenced by sequencing depth. Clonotypes not shared had lower generation probabilities than those common to all four donors.

J gave up 1 base and V 5 bases, and 7 bases lay outside the gene matches. Germline V CDR1 and CDR2: SGHRS, YFSETQ. This CDR3 is 16 amino acids long. Genomic DNA per cell subset filled all wells of several immunoSEQ plates. The assay was immunoSEQ multiplex PCR, and TCRdb's table has in-frame clones only and misses some. Found here are over 2 million clones, 80% to 95% of them singletons; the top ten hold approximately 0.41%. The receptor's source is a man aged 18 to 30 in good health. Some clones in this sample may be carry-over from other donors' samples. Sequencing was carried out using naive CD4+ T cells from PBMCs. Subset meaning: CD45RA+ positively selected. The chain uses TRBV5-1 and TRBJ2-3; TRBD2 matches 10 bases. CDR3 residues: CASSRIGTSGTDTQYF. The CDR3 coding sequence is TGCGCCAGCAGTCGGATAGGGACTAGCGGCACAGATACGCAGTATTTT.